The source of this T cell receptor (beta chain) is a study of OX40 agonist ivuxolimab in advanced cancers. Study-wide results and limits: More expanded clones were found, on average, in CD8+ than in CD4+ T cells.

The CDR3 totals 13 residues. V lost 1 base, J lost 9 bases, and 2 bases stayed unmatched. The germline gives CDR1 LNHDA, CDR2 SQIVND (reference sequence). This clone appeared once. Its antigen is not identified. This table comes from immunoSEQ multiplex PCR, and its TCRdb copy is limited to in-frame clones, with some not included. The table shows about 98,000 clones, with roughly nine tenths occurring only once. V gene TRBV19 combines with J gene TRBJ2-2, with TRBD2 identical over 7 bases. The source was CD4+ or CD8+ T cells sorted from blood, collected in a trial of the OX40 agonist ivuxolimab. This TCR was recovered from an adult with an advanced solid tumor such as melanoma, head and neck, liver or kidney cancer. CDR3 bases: TGTGCCAGTAGTATAGCCGGGAGGAGGGAGCTGTTTTTT. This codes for CASSIAGRRELFF.